The present TCR beta chain was sequenced within a study of CXCR3 chemokines and chemotherapy response in bladder cancer. This CDR3 is 12 amino acids long. The junction had 7 bases not matched to a gene; V was cut back by 7 bases and J by 8 bases. This clonotype was seen at least ten times. TCRdb passed the PCR reads through MiXCR, listing each CDR3 protein once. The data show about 9,000 distinct CDR3 sequences, with under 30% seen just once and around 8.7% held by the top ten. The sample was taken from a patient whose treatment included neoadjuvant chemotherapy. This sequence was found in a human donor with bladder cancer that did not respond to neoadjuvant chemotherapy. The rearrangement uses TRBV12-3 or TRBV12-4 and TRBJ1-2; 7 bases are a match to TRBD1. The CDR3 is CASIRDSDGYTF. The CDR3 DNA reads as TGTGCCAGCATCCGGGACAGCGACGGCTACACCTTC.